A single sample is the source of the 5 T cell receptor beta chains below, sequenced in a study of T cells in localized non-small cell lung cancer. The protocol was immunoSEQ multiplex PCR, while the TCRdb copy is restricted to in-frame clones and leaves out a portion. The sample shows approximately 47,000 clones, about 86% of them seen only once. Sequenced material: PBMCs, taken before any cancer treatment. These receptors were obtained from a man aged 40 to 70 with stage II lung adenocarcinoma.

In the case of this clone: This CDR3 is also generated by other DNA sequences in the sample. The chain uses TRBV4-1 and TRBJ1-2, with 12 bases fitting TRBD1. Germline CDR1 and CDR2: MGHRA and YSYEKL. V was pared by 5 bases and J by 8 bases, with 9 bases of the junction left unmatched. The CDR3 has 15 amino acids. The CDR3 sequence is CASSLGQGAGGGYTF. The CDR3 DNA is TGCGCCAGCAGCTTGGGACAGGGGGCGGGTGGGGGCTACACCTTC.

The chain joins TRBV7-3 to TRBJ2-5, with D maybe TRBD2 (6 bases). Trimming shortened V by 5 bases and J by 1 base, and 11 bases separated the two germline ends. Germline CDR1 reads SGHTA; CDR2 reads FQGTGA. This CDR3 is built from 14 residues. The CDR3 loop is CASSRGGVQETQYF. The CDR3 DNA sequence: TGTGCCAGCAGCCGAGGAGGGGTCCAAGAGACCCAGTACTTC.

The chain recombines TRBV6-5 with TRBJ1-1, with no clear D. Trimming left V 2 bases short and J 4 bases short, with 14 bases between. The CDR3 is made up of 15 amino acids. Germline V gene lookup returns CDR1 MNHEY and CDR2 SVGAGI. The CDR3 DNA is TGTGCCAGCAGTTACGGGGTAACGTACAGCACTGAAGCTTTCTTT. Translation gives CASSYGVTYSTEAFF.

V is TRBV19 and J is TRBJ2-7; D might be TRBD1 or TRBD2, each matching 5 bases. Germline CDR1 reads LNHDA; CDR2 reads SQIVND (reference sequence). Trimming stripped 5 bases from V and 3 bases from J, with 11 bases between. There are 13 residues in the CDR3. The CDR3 loop reads CASSLGPYYEQYF. DNA for the CDR3: TGTGCCAGTAGTTTGGGACCGTACTACGAGCAGTACTTC.

J is TRBJ2-1 and V is TRBV7-6; D is undetermined. The CDR3 has 14 amino acids. Germline V gene data show CDR1 as SGHVS and CDR2 as FNYEAQ. V lost 1 base to trimming and J lost 7 bases, with 11 bases between them. The CDR3 DNA reads as TGTGCCAGCAGCTTAGAGGAAGGGAATAATGAGCAGTTCTTC. The encoded protein is CASSLEEGNNEQFF. Combining the CDR3 with reference TRBV7-6 and TRBJ2-1 gives the whole variable domain GAGVSQSPRYKVTKRGQDVALRCDPISGHVSLYWYRQALGQGPEFLTYFNYEAQQDKSGLPNDRFSAERPEGSISTLTIQRTEQRDSAMYRCASSLEEGNNEQFFGPGTRLTVL.